Below, 23 T cell receptor beta chains from the same sample are listed, as sequenced in a study of early T cells in non-severe SARS-CoV-2 infection. In TCRdb, the 5' RACE reads were re-called with MiXCR into one record per CDR3 protein. Among 55,000 to 80,000 distinct CDR3 sequences listed, 8% to 9% were seen once. Sequenced here: whole blood, sampled at baseline. All receptors derive from an adult who was a healthcare worker with PCR-confirmed SARS-CoV-2 infection or an uninfected control (not recorded which).

The table lists this clonotype with a few counts. The chain has TRBV7-9 and TRBJ2-7; 11 bases align to TRBD2. In germline, CDR1 is SEHNR, CDR2 FQNEAQ (reference sequence). This CDR3 is built from 15 residues. Trimming removed 3 bases from V and 6 bases from J; junction bases left unmatched: 7. For the CDR3, the DNA is TGTGCCAGCAGCTTTCCGGGACTAGCGGACGGCGAGCAGTACTTC. Translation gives CASSFPGLADGEQYF. Full variable domain (outside the CDR3, taken from reference TRBV7-9 and TRBJ2-7): DTGVSQNPRHKITKRGQNVTFRCDPISEHNRLYWYRQTLGQGPEFLTYFQNEAQLEKSRLLSDRFSAERPKGSFSTLEIQRTEQGDSAMYLCASSFPGLADGEQYFGPGTRLTVT.

This clonotype was found a few times. V gene TRBV20-1 combines with J gene TRBJ1-1; unclear D gene. The V gene's germline CDR1 is DFQATT and CDR2 SNEGSKA (reference sequence). This CDR3 contains 12 residues. CDR3 region: CSLHPGGTEAFF. CDR3 bases: TGCAGCCTTCACCCGGGAGGAACTGAAGCTTTCTTT.

This clonotype was seen a few times. The rearrangement joins TRBV7-3 to TRBJ2-3; no clear D. CDR1 and CDR2 (germline): SGHTA, FQGTGA. With 5 bases removed from V and 0 bases from J, the gap between germline ends came to 9 bases. The CDR3 runs 14 residues. The CDR3 coding sequence is TGTGCCAGCAGCCCCCGAAGAAGCACAGATACGCAGTATTTT. Its translation is CASSPRRSTDTQYF.

This chain joins TRBV29-1 and TRBJ2-7, with TRBD2 as a possible D gene (5 bases). The CDR3 runs to 13 residues. V was trimmed by 7 bases and J by 0 bases, leaving 13 bases between them. Looked up from germline, CDR1 is SQVTM and CDR2 is ANQGSEA. The CDR3 loop reads CSALGVRSYEQYF. CDR3 DNA: TGCAGCGCACTAGGAGTGCGCTCCTACGAGCAGTACTTC.

This clonotype was found a few times. This chain uses TRBV12-3 or TRBV12-4 with TRBJ2-2; no reliable D call. The CDR3 contains 12 residues. Trimming took 5 bases from V and 6 from J, leaving 7 bases between them. CDR3 in amino acids: CASSPYSGELFF. CDR3 bases: TGTGCCAGCAGTCCATATTCCGGGGAGCTGTTTTTT.

This clonotype was counted only a few times. For the CDR3, the DNA is TGTGCCAGCAGCCAAGATCCCCAGCGCGGGGGGTACAGCGGGGAGCTGTTTTTT. The encoded protein is CASSQDPQRGGYSGELFF. V usage is TRBV4-2 and J usage is TRBJ2-2; 8 bases are a match to TRBD2. CDR1 and CDR2 from the germline V gene are LGHNA and YNFKEQ. V was pared by 0 bases and J by 7 bases, with 13 bases of the junction left unmatched. This CDR3 has 18 amino acids.

The rearrangement uses TRBV9 and TRBJ2-2, with unresolved D. This CDR3 comprises 14 residues. Trimming shortened V by 2 bases and J by 6 bases, and 11 bases separated the two germline ends. Germline V gene lookup returns CDR1 SGDLS and CDR2 YYNGEE. CDR3 DNA: TGTGCCAGCAGCGTGGCCCCGGAGTCCGGGGAGCTGTTTTTT. This translates into CASSVAPESGELFF.

This clonotype showed up many times. The V and J genes are TRBV24-1 and TRBJ2-1; 13 nucleotides line up with TRBD2. The CDR3 runs to 14 residues. The V and J ends lost 9 bases and 9 bases, in that order; junction bases with no gene match: 7. Germline V CDR1 and CDR2: KGHDR, SFDVKD. In DNA form, the CDR3 reads TGTGCCACCCTTGGACTAGCGGGAGATAGTGAGCAGTTCTTC. Translating it yields CATLGLAGDSEQFF.

This clonotype appeared a few times. The V call is TRBV6-2 or TRBV6-3, the J call TRBJ2-1; D may match TRBD1 or TRBD2 (5 bases each). This CDR3 contains 11 residues. V lost 6 bases and J 14 bases, leaving 14 bases between the germline ends. The germline V gene encodes CDR1 MNHEY and CDR2 SVGEGT. CDR3 protein: CASRSGTPEFF. CDR3 nucleotides: TGTGCCAGCAGGTCTGGGACCCCGGAGTTCTTC.

The chain carries TRBV20-1 and TRBJ1-1, with D perhaps matching TRBD1 (6 bases). V lost 3 bases to trimming and J lost 0 bases, with 14 bases between them. The CDR3 extends over 15 amino acids. Per germline, CDR1 DFQATT and CDR2 SNEGSKA (reference sequence). Written as DNA, the CDR3 is TGCAGTGCTAGTGACAACAGGGCGATGAACACTGAAGCTTTCTTT. It translates to CSASDNRAMNTEAFF.

This clonotype was seen repeatedly, ten times or more. The V call is TRBV7-3, the J call TRBJ2-5; 8 nucleotides match TRBD2. The CDR3 is made up of 17 amino acids. The V and J ends lost 5 bases and 5 bases, in that order; junction bases with no gene match: 16. Germline CDR1 is SGHTA and CDR2 is FQGTGA. CDR3 sequence (DNA): TGTGCCAGCAGCGAACAAAATATGACTAGCGCAGGGGAGACCCAGTACTTC. Protein: CASSEQNMTSAGETQYF.

Ten or more counts support this clonotype. V is TRBV7-2 and J is TRBJ1-6; D ambiguous. V lost 2 bases, J lost 5 bases, and 7 bases lay in between. CDR1 is SGHTA and CDR2 is FQGNSA in the germline V gene. The CDR3 runs to 14 residues. This chain's CDR3 is CASSLQANNSPLHF. The CDR3 region has the DNA TGTGCCAGCAGCTTACAAGCTAATAATTCACCCCTCCACTTT.

This clonotype was counted between two and nine times. This chain links TRBV5-5 with TRBJ2-1; possible D gene TRBD1, 6 bases. The CDR3 has 14 residues. Germline V gene lookup returns CDR1 SGHKS and CDR2 YYEKEE (reference sequence). V gave up 0 bases and J gave up 2 bases, with 6 bases separating them. In nucleotides, the CDR3 is TGTGCCAGCAGCTTGGACAGGGCCTACAATGAGCAGTTCTTC. It codes for CASSLDRAYNEQFF.

In this sample, this clonotype turned up many times. The chain has TRBV19 and TRBJ2-2, with D perhaps matching TRBD2 (5 bases). This CDR3 has 14 amino acids. CDR1 is LNHDA and CDR2 is SQIVND in the germline V gene (reference sequence). The V and J ends lost 1 base and 4 bases respectively, with 7 bases between them. The DNA of the CDR3 is TGTGCCAGTAGTATAGCAGCGGTCACCGGGGAGCTGTTTTTT. It translates to CASSIAAVTGELFF.

This clonotype was detected ten times or more. J is TRBJ1-5 and V is TRBV29-1, with D uncertain. CDR3 length: 13 amino acids. The V and J ends lost 4 bases and 3 bases respectively, with 10 bases between them. Germline CDR1 reads SQVTM; CDR2 reads ANQGSEA. The CDR3 reads CSVAVQVNQPQHF. The CDR3, as DNA: TGCAGCGTTGCAGTTCAAGTCAATCAGCCCCAGCATTTT.

In DNA, the CDR3 is TGTGCCAGCAGACAAATTTACGAGCAGTACTTC. Protein sequence: CASRQIYEQYF. The rearrangement uses TRBV6-2 or TRBV6-3 and TRBJ2-7; no reliable D call. The CDR3 totals 11 residues. Germline V lookup: CDR1 MNHEY, CDR2 SVGEGT. Deletions cut 6 bases from V and 4 bases from J, with 7 bases between.

This clonotype was seen only a few times. The rearrangement uses TRBV9 and TRBJ1-3; D not resolved. V dropped 3 bases and J dropped 0 bases, with 10 bases sitting between them. Germline V CDR1 and CDR2: SGDLS, YYNGEE. The length of the CDR3 is 15 residues. In DNA, the CDR3 is TGTGCCAGCAGCGAGGCTCCTTCCTCTGGAAACACCATATATTTT. Translated, it gives CASSEAPSSGNTIYF.

This clonotype has only a few counts. CDR3 region: CASSEVGGLNSPLHF. The DNA for the CDR3 is TGTGCCAGCAGTGAAGTGGGGGGGCTTAATTCACCCCTCCACTTT. The chain combines TRBV6-1 with TRBJ1-6, with D possibly TRBD1 on 6 matching bases. The CDR3 is made up of 15 amino acids. V was shortened by 1 base and J by 6 bases, with 10 bases between the two germline ends. Germline V gives CDR1 MNHNS, CDR2 SASEGT.

J is TRBJ2-7 and V is TRBV7-3; 12 bases are shared with TRBD2. The CDR3 length is 16 residues. The ends lost 5 bases at V and 3 bases at J; junction bases unmatched: 8. CDR1 is SGHTA, CDR2 FQGTGA, per germline. Written as DNA, the CDR3 is TGTGCCAGCAGCGTGGCCGGGACTAGCGGGTACTACGAGCAGTACTTC. Translation: CASSVAGTSGYYEQYF.

The V gene is TRBV11-2, the J gene TRBJ2-2; D possibly corresponds to TRBD1 (6 bases). CDR1 SGHAT and CDR2 FQNNGV come from the germline V gene. Trimming pared 6 bases from V and 1 base from J, leaving 15 bases between. CDR3 length equals 16 residues. The CDR3 coding sequence is TGTGCCAGCAGTATTGCAGGGGCCGGGAACACCGGGGAGCTGTTTTTT. It translates to CASSIAGAGNTGELFF.

The chain recombines TRBV11-2 with TRBJ1-1; 9 bases fit TRBD1. V trimming: 4 bases; J trimming: 2 bases; junction bases outside the gene matches: 5. The germline CDR1 and CDR2 sequences are SGHAT and FQNNGV. CDR3 length: 15 amino acids. Here the CDR3 reads CASSSRGQGNTEAFF. The DNA for the CDR3 is TGTGCCAGCAGCTCAAGGGGACAGGGAAACACTGAAGCTTTCTTT. Variable domain in full (rest from reference TRBV11-2 and TRBJ1-1): EAGVAQSPRYKIIEKRQSVAFWCNPISGHATLYWYQQILGQGPKLLIQFQNNGVVDDSQLPKDRFSAERLKGVDSTLKIQPAKLEDSAVYLCASSSRGQGNTEAFFGQGTRLTVV.

In this sample, this clonotype turned up a few times. J is TRBJ2-1 and V is TRBV6-2 or TRBV6-3, with D uncertain. The CDR3 extends over 13 amino acids. The germline CDR1 and CDR2 sequences are MNHEY and SVGEGT. V was shortened by 10 bases and J by 4 bases, with 14 bases between the two germline ends. The CDR3 protein is CATMGGVYNEQFF. CDR3 nucleotide sequence: TGTGCCACCATGGGTGGGGTTTACAATGAGCAGTTCTTC.

This clonotype was picked up many times. The chain is built from TRBV20-1 and TRBJ1-2; TRBD1 aligns across 9 bases. The CDR3 runs 14 residues. Germline CDR1 is DFQATT and CDR2 is SNEGSKA (reference sequence). V was pared by 4 bases and J by 4 bases, with 7 bases of the junction left unmatched. For the CDR3, the DNA is TGCAGTGCTACAAGGACAGGGGAGAGCTATGGCTACACCTTC. Translating gives CSATRTGESYGYTF.